This TCR beta chain is from a study of response to subunit inactivated influenza vaccine. Study results and limitations: Only a handful of new T cells, the authors suggested, are recruited with each seasonal influenza vaccination.

TCRdb itself ran the RT-PCR reads through MiXCR, one entry per CDR3 protein. The sample lists 400,000 to 650,000 distinct CDR3 sequences, more than 7% occurring once. This clonotype was found many times. Its antigen is unidentified. This specimen was PBMCs from blood, taken around 25 months after vaccination. The TCR was taken from a man aged 50 to 69 who received an inactivated influenza vaccine.

CDR3 residues: CASSMTFWRVNTEAFF. The CDR3 region has the DNA TGTGCCAGCAGCATGACGTTTTGGAGGGTAAACACTGAAGCTTTCTTT. This chain connects TRBV7-2 to TRBJ1-1, with D hard to call. The germline CDR1 and CDR2 sequences are SGHTA and FQGNSA. CDR3 length equals 16 residues. The germline V and J ends were trimmed by 5 bases and 2 bases, with 18 bases remaining between them.